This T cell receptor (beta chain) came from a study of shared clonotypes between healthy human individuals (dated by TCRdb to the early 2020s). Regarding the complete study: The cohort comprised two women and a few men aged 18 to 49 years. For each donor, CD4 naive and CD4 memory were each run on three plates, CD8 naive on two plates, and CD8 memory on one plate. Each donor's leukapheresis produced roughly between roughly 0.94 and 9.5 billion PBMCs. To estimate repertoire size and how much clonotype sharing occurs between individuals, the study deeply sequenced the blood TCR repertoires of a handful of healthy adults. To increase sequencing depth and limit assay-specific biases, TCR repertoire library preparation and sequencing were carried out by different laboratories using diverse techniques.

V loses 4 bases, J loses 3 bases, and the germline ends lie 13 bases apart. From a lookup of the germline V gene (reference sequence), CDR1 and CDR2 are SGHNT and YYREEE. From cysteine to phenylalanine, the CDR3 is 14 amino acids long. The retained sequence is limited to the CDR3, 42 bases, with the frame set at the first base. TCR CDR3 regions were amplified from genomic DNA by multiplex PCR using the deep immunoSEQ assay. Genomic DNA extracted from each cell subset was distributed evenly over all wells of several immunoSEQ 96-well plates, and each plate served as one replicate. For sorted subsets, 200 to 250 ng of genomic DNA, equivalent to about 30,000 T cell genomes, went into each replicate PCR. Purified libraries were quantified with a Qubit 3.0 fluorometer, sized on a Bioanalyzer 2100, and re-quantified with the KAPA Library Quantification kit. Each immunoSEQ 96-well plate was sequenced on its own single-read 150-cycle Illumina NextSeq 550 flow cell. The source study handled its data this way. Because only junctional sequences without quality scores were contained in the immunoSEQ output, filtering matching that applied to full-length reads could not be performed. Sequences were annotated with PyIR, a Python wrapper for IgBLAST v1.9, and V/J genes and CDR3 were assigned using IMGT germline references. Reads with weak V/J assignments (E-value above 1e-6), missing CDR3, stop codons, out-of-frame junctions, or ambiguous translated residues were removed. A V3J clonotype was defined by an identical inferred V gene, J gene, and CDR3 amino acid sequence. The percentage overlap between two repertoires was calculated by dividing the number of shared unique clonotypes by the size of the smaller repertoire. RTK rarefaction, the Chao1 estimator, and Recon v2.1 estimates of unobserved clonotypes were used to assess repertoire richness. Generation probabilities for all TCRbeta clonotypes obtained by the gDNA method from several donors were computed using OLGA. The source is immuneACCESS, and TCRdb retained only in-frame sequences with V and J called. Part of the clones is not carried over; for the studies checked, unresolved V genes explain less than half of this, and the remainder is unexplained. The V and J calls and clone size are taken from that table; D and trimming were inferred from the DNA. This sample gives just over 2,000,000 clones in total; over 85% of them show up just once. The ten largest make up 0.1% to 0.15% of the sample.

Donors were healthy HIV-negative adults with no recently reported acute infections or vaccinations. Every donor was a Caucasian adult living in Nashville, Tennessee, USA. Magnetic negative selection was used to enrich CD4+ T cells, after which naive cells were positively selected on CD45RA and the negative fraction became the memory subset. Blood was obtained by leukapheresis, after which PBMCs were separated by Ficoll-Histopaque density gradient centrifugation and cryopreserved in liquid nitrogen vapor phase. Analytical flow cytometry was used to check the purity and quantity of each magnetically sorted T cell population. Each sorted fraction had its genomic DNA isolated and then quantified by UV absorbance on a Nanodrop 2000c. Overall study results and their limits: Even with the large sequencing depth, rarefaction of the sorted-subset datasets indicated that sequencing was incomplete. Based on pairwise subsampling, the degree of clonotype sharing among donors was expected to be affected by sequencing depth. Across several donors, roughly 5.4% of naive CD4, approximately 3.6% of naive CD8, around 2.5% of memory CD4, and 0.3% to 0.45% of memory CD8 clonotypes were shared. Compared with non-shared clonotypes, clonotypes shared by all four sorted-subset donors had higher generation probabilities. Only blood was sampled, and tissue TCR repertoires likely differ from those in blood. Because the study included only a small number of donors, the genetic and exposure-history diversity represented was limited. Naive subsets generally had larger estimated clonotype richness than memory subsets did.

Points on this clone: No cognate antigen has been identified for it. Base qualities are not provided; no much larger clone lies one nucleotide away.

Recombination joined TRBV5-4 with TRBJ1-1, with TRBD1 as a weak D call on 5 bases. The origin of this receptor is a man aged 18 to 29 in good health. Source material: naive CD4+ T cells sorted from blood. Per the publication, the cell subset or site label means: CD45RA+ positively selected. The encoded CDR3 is CASSAPGLHTEAFF. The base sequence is TGTGCCAGCAGCGCCCCAGGGTTGCACACTGAAGCTTTCTTT. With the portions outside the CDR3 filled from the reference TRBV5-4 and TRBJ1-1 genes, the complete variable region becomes ETGVTQSPTHLIKTRGQQVTLRCSSQSGHNTVSWYQQALGQGPQFIFQYYREEENGRGNFPPRFSGLQFPNYSSELNVNALELDDSALYLCASSAPGLHTEAFFGQGTRLTVV.